Sequencing of this T cell receptor beta chain was carried out in a study of PD-1 blockade in classical Hodgkin lymphoma. The time point here: cycle 4 day 1 (C4D1), after 6 weeks of nivolumab. There was relapse after autologous stem cell transplantation in every patient, and there was variation in brentuximab vedotin exposure. The study recorded best responses of complete response, partial response or progressive disease. V shed 3 bases and J 6 bases; nucleotides not matched to a gene: 7. Germline CDR1 reads MNHEY; CDR2 reads SMNVEV (reference sequence). The CDR3 covers 14 residues. Findings and limits, study-wide: Diversity similar to that of newly diagnosed patients was seen at baseline in complete responders. The repertoire differences lack a defined cause, possibly disease activity or prior therapy.

Profiled with immunoSEQ multiplex PCR; TCRdb holds only in-frame clones, not every one. The sample yields 100,000 or so clones, under 95% seen once. With regard to this clone: Its specificity is unknown.

This clonotype originated in a human donor with classical Hodgkin lymphoma. Material: peripheral blood mononuclear cells (PBMCs), obtained before the fourth cycle of nivolumab. V gene TRBV27 combines with J gene TRBJ2-7; 8 nucleotides agree with TRBD2. CDR3 nucleotides: TGTGCCAGCAGTTTCGCGGGAGGAACCTCCGAGCAGTACTTC. It is translated as CASSFAGGTSEQYF.